The next 15 T cell receptor beta chains were all read from a single sample in a study of T cell responses to AZD1222 COVID-19 vaccine. TCRdb's copy holds only in-frame clones and misses some; the assay was immunoSEQ multiplex PCR. The table lists roughly 150,000 clones, roughly 94% of them singletons. The sequenced sample was peripheral blood, obtained 28 days after the second AZD1222 dose. Receptors originate from an adult who received the AZD1222 COVID-19 vaccine.

The CDR3, as DNA: TGTGCCATCACCAGGGACAGGGAACTAGCTGAAGCTTTCTTT. This gives the protein CAITRDRELAEAFF. J is TRBJ1-1 and V is TRBV10-3, with 9 positions matching TRBD1. The V and J ends lost 7 bases and 6 bases, in that order; junction bases with no gene match: 9. Per the germline V gene, CDR1 is ENHRY and CDR2 is SYGVKD. This CDR3 is built from 14 residues.

The genes are TRBV21-1 and TRBJ2-7; the D call in the table, TRBD2, was not verified against the DNA. TRBV21-1 counts as a pseudogene. This CDR3 spans 17 amino acids. CDR3 nucleotide sequence: TGTGCCAGCAGCAAAGGGAGGGGAGGGGCGACTTCCTACGAGCAGTACTTC. Translated: CASSKGRGGATSYEQYF.

This sequence joins TRBV7-8 and TRBJ1-5, with TRBD1 as a possible D gene (6 bases). With 2 bases removed from V and 2 bases from J, the gap between germline ends came to 10 bases. This CDR3 is built from 15 residues. Germline CDR1 reads SGHVS; CDR2 reads FQNEAQ. Written as DNA, the CDR3 is TGTGCCAGCAGCTTATCGGGGGCCGGCAATCAGCCCCAGCATTTT. Translating gives CASSLSGAGNQPQHF.

This clone appeared a single time. The chain employs TRBV3-1 (or the pseudogene TRBV3-2) and TRBJ1-5, with D possibly TRBD1 on 5 matching bases. V was pared by 1 base and J by 5 bases, with 12 bases between. Per the germline V gene, CDR1 is LGHDT and CDR2 is YNNKEL (reference sequence). CDR3 size: 15 residues. This CDR3 reads CASSQGDGSHQPQHF. CDR3 DNA: TGTGCCAGCAGCCAAGGGGACGGCAGTCATCAGCCCCAGCATTTT.

The chain recombines TRBV5-1 with TRBJ1-1; no definite D call. V lost 0 bases and J 4 bases, leaving 7 bases between the germline ends. This CDR3 comprises 13 residues. The V gene's germline CDR1 is SGHRS and CDR2 YFSETQ. This CDR3 is CASSLADATEAFF. Written as DNA, the CDR3 is TGCGCCAGCAGCTTGGCCGACGCCACTGAAGCTTTCTTT. Looking up the rest from reference TRBV5-1 and TRBJ1-1 gives the full variable domain: KAGVTQTPRYLIKTRGQQVTLSCSPISGHRSVSWYQQTPGQGLQFLFEYFSETQRNKGNFPGRFSGRQFSNSRSEMNVSTLELGDSALYLCASSLADATEAFFGQGTRLTVV.

The chain is built from TRBV10-1 and TRBJ1-1, with D possibly TRBD1 on 5 matching bases. This CDR3 comprises 13 residues. V was shortened by 4 bases and J by 1 base, with 7 bases between the two germline ends. Germline CDR1 reads WNHNN; CDR2 reads SYGVQD (reference sequence). The CDR3 DNA follows: TGCGCCAGCAGTGCCACAGGGAACACTGAAGCTTTCTTT. Protein product: CASSATGNTEAFF.

CDR3 in DNA: TGTGCCAGCCGCCCCGGGGGGTTTTCTAACTATGGCTACACCTTC. Protein: CASRPGGFSNYGYTF. The chain recombines TRBV27 with TRBJ1-2, with a weak D call TRBD1 (5 bases). The CDR3 contains 15 residues. V lost 8 bases and J 0 bases, leaving 16 bases between the germline ends. Germline CDR1 and CDR2: MNHEY and SMNVEV (reference sequence).

V is TRBV6-1 and J is TRBJ2-5, with TRBD2 matching over 9 bases. J gave up 1 base and V 4 bases, and 10 bases lay outside the gene matches. Germline V gene sequence: CDR1 MNHNS, CDR2 SASEGT. The CDR3 is 17 residues long. DNA for the CDR3: TGTGCCAGCAGTGCAGAGCTGGGCGGGGGGGCCCAAGAGACCCAGTACTTC. Encoded protein: CASSAELGGGAQETQYF.

The chain uses TRBV11-2 and TRBJ1-2; 8 nucleotides line up with TRBD1. J gave up 4 bases and V 3 bases, and 7 bases lay outside the gene matches. The CDR3 extends over 15 amino acids. Looked up from germline, CDR1 is SGHAT and CDR2 is FQNNGV. In nucleotides, the CDR3 is TGTGCCAGCAGCTTGGAAAGAGGGACAGGCTATGGCTACACCTTC. Residues: CASSLERGTGYGYTF.

The gene calls are TRBV6-6 and TRBJ2-5; TRBD2 agrees at 7 bases. Germline CDR1 is MNHNY and CDR2 is SVGAGI (reference sequence). The CDR3 has 15 amino acids. V trimming: 5 bases; J trimming: 4 bases; junction bases outside the gene matches: 10. CDR3 nucleotides: TGTGCCAGCAGTAAAGGACTAGGGATTGGAGAGACCCAGTACTTC. Amino acids: CASSKGLGIGETQYF.

This clone was observed at least ten times. The J gene is TRBJ1-2, the V gene TRBV19; TRBD1 agrees at 10 bases. The CDR3 runs to 16 residues. Germline-derived CDR1 and CDR2 are LNHDA and SQIVND (reference sequence). V gave up 6 bases and J gave up 3 bases; unmatched junction bases: 10. The CDR3 nucleotides read TGTGCCAGTAGGAAAAAGACAGGGGGCGAGGACTATGGCTACACCTTC. Protein: CASRKKTGGEDYGYTF.

The gene calls are TRBV2 and TRBJ1-2, with TRBD1 identical over 9 bases. The CDR3 sequence is 13 residues long. Germline V gene lookup returns CDR1 SNHLY and CDR2 FYNNEI. The junction had 4 bases not matched to a gene; V was cut back by 6 bases and J by 5 bases. CDR3 in DNA: TGTGCCAGCAGCCGGGACAGGGAATATGGCTACACCTTC. This gives the protein CASSRDREYGYTF.

The rearrangement joins TRBV9 to TRBJ2-5; D call uncertain. This CDR3 contains 15 residues. The V gene lost 4 bases and the J gene lost 0 bases, with 13 bases spanning the gap. Germline CDR1 and CDR2: SGDLS and YYNGEE. CDR3 sequence (DNA): TGTGCCAGCAGCCCCAGACGGGCGTACCAAGAGACCCAGTACTTC. It specifies CASSPRRAYQETQYF.

CDR3 sequence reads: CASSYGAAYNSPLHF. In DNA, the CDR3 is TGTGCCAGCAGTTACGGCGCAGCCTATAATTCACCCCTCCACTTT. The chain employs TRBV6-5 and TRBJ1-6, with unresolved D. Germline CDR1 is MNHEY and CDR2 is SVGAGI. Trimming took 2 bases from V and 2 from J, leaving 7 bases between them. The CDR3 covers 15 residues.

The chain carries TRBV6-1 and TRBJ2-6, with D uncertain. The CDR3 is made up of 16 amino acids. Germline V gene lookup returns CDR1 MNHNS and CDR2 SASEGT. Trimming removed 1 base from V and 0 bases from J, with 7 bases in between. The CDR3 DNA follows: TGTGCCAGCAGTGAAGTAGGGTTCTCTGGGGCCAACGTCCTGACTTTC. Translated: CASSEVGFSGANVLTF.